Below, 10 T cell receptor beta chains from the same sample are listed, as sequenced in a study of CD8+ T cells in alopecia areata listed by TCRdb under 2018. Taken with the paper, the label for time point translates to: mouse skin at time of skin grafting. Libraries were prepared through the immunoSEQ multiplex PCR assay. To provide template for TCR sequencing, every sample had RNA extracted and reverse transcribed into cDNA. Imported from immuneACCESS, the table was reduced by TCRdb to in-frame sequences with V and J called. These copies leave out some clones; in studies compared against another copy, an unresolved V gene accounts for under half, and the cause of the remainder is not known. In this sample the table shows 1,500 to 2,000 clones, and no singletons are among them. The ten largest clones add up to 9% to 15% of the sample. The material was skin, obtained at week 0. The receptors were sampled from a C3H/HeJ mouse with alopecia areata. The MHC haplotype found in this strain is H2-k.

This clone is medium-sized. The genes are named according to mouse. The CDR3 extends 4 residues past the end of the read, so its final part is completed from the germline J gene. This same CDR3 is encoded by further DNA sequences in the sample. The chain uses TRBV13-3 and TRBJ2-7; 11 bases agree with TRBD2. The CDR3 sequence is 13 residues long. With 7 bases clipped from V and 3 bases from J, the junction kept 3 bases outside the gene matches. The germline V gene has CDR1 NNHDY and CDR2 SYVADS. The CDR3: CASSDWGGYEQYF. The sequenced part of the CDR3 DNA is TGTGCCAGCTCTGACTGGGGGGGCTAT.

This clone was seen ten or more times. Any gene name here is a mouse gene name. The CDR3 sequence is CASGDSRASAETLYF. Incomplete CDR3 DNA: TGTGCCAGCGGTGATTCCAGGGCGAGTGCAGAA. The J gene is TRBJ2-3, the V gene TRBV13-2; possibly TRBD1 for D (5 bases). The read is 4 residues too short to cover the CDR3 end, so that end is filled in from the germline J gene. The V end lost 1 base, the J end lost 0 bases, and 9 bases lay between the germline ends. Germline lookup yields CDR1 NNHNN and CDR2 SYGAGS (reference sequence). The CDR3 runs to 15 residues.

This clone ranks as medium-sized. The gene names here belong to mouse. The read stops 3 residues short of the end of the CDR3; the missing end is completed from the germline J gene. The V call is TRBV13-1, the J call TRBJ1-6; D not certain. TRBJ1-6 belongs to the ORF category, with a function that is uncertain. Germline values: CDR1 NSHNY, CDR2 SYGAGN. There are 12 residues in the CDR3. V was pared by 1 base and J by 8 bases, with 4 bases between. The DNA read from the CDR3 is TGTGCCAGCAGTGATATGGATTCGCCC. Amino acid sequence: CASSDMDSP. The CDR3, in full, reads CASSDMDSPLYF.

This clone is classed as medium-sized. The listed genes are named as in mouse. The read ends 4 residues before the CDR3 terminus; that terminus is restored from the germline J gene. The rearrangement joins TRBV13-3 to TRBJ1-2; unclear D gene. The CDR3 is made up of 13 amino acids. V dropped 0 bases and J dropped 0 bases, with 3 bases sitting between them. Germline loops: CDR1 NNHDY, CDR2 SYVADS. The sequenced CDR3 bases are TGTGCCAGCAGTGATGTTGCAAACTCC. Protein sequence: CASSDVANS. The whole CDR3 protein reads CASSDVANSDYTF.

This clone was picked up many times. Here the gene names and germline are mouse. The DNA read from the CDR3 is TGTGCCAGCGGTCCGGGACTGGGGAATTAT. Residues: CASGPGLGNY. The complete CDR3 reads CASGPGLGNYEQYF. This rearrangement joins TRBV13-2 to TRBJ2-7, with 10 nucleotides matching TRBD2. The CDR3 goes on 4 residues after the read ends, and that part is filled in from the germline J gene. CDR3 length: 14 residues. Germline CDR1 and CDR2: NNHNN and SYGAGS (reference sequence).

By sample share, this clone is medium-sized. Gene labels here are mouse ones. The read comes to an end 4 residues before the CDR3 does, leaving the germline J gene to fill in the end. V gene TRBV17 combines with J gene TRBJ2-2; D possibly corresponds to TRBD2 (6 bases). Trimming shortened V by 1 base and J by 0 bases, and 6 bases separated the two germline ends. CDR1 and CDR2 from the germline V gene are MNHDT and YYDKIL. The CDR3 sequence is 15 residues long. The CDR3 region is CASSRGTANTGQLYF. The CDR3 DNA, read in part, is TGTGCTAGCAGTAGAGGGACTGCAAACACCGGG. Complete variable domain (other parts from reference TRBV17 and TRBJ2-2): DTTVKQNPRYKLARVGKPVNLICSQTMNHDTMYWYQKKPNQAPKLLLFYYDKILNREADTFEKFQSSRPNNSFCSLYIGSAGLEYSAMYLCASSRGTANTGQLYFGEGSKLTVL.

This clone is medium-sized. Gene names follow the mouse nomenclature. Read sequence stops 4 residues before the CDR3 end, and the germline J gene provides the missing end. The J gene is TRBJ1-2, the V gene TRBV19; 7 bases are shared with TRBD1. J was trimmed by 0 bases and V by 3 bases; bases with no gene match: 2. Germline V gene sequence: CDR1 FNHDT, CDR2 SITEND (reference sequence). CDR3 size: 14 residues. CDR3 bases read: TGTGCCAGCAGTAGGGACAGTTCAAACTCC. Protein product: CASSRDSSNS. The full CDR3 sequence reads CASSRDSSNSDYTF. Full variable domain (remainder filled in from reference TRBV19 and TRBJ1-2): GGIITQTPKFLIGQEGQKLTLKCQQNFNHDTMYWYRQDSGKGLRLIYYSITENDLQKGDLSEGYDASREKKSSFSLTVTSAQKNEMAVFLCASSRDSSNSDYTFGSGTRLLVI.

This clone is medium-sized. Mouse germline and gene names are used. The missing CDR3 end, 4 residues past where the read stops, is filled in from the germline J gene. The rearrangement joins TRBV13-1 to TRBJ1-2; D is perhaps TRBD1 (5 bases). V dropped 2 bases and J dropped 3 bases, with 8 bases sitting between them. Germline V gives CDR1 NSHNY, CDR2 SYGAGN. This CDR3 has 13 residues. The sequenced part of the CDR3 DNA is TGTGCCAGCAGTGACGGGGGGGACTCC. Its translation: CASSDGGDS. The entire CDR3 reads CASSDGGDSDYTF.

This clone qualifies as medium-sized (0.01 to 0.1%). The germline and genes are mouse ones. The read stops 4 residues short of the end of the CDR3; the missing end is completed from the germline J gene. The chain couples TRBV13-3 to TRBJ2-7, with D perhaps matching TRBD1 (6 bases). There are 12 residues in the CDR3. Germline CDR1 and CDR2: NNHDY and SYVADS. CDR3 bases read: TGTGCCAGCAGCCCCAACAGGGAT. Its translation is CASSPNRD. The full CDR3 is CASSPNRDEQYF.

By sample share, this clone is medium-sized. The gene names given are mouse names. The read finishes 4 residues shy of the CDR3 end, and the germline J gene is used to complete it. The chain links TRBV13-1 to TRBJ2-7, with 9 positions matching TRBD1. Per germline, CDR1 NSHNY and CDR2 SYGAGN. The CDR3 spans 15 residues. The CDR3 loop reads CASSDGSDRGYEQYF. CDR3 DNA (partial): TGTGCCAGCAGTGATGGCTCGGACAGGGGTTAT.